The 8 T cell receptor beta chains reported below all come from one sample, sequenced in a study of blood T cell repertoires in COVID-19. Measured with immunoSEQ multiplex PCR; TCRdb has only the in-frame clones, and not every one. The data contain 65,000 to 95,000 clones, about 70% of them singletons. Sequencing input: peripheral blood. These receptors came from a man aged 45-65 years with active or convalescent COVID-19.

The V call is TRBV7-9, the J call TRBJ1-1; 9 bases line up with TRBD1. The CDR3 sequence is 16 residues long. After removal of 0 bases from V and 3 bases from J, the junction contained 5 bases not matched to a gene. Per the germline V gene, CDR1 is SEHNR and CDR2 is FQNEAQ (reference sequence). CDR3 bases: TGTGCCAGCAGCTTAGCGCTGACAGGGGGGGACACTGAAGCTTTCTTT. Amino acids: CASSLALTGGDTEAFF.

The chain couples TRBV7-9 to TRBJ1-4, with 8 bases fitting TRBD1. In germline, CDR1 is SEHNR, CDR2 FQNEAQ (reference sequence). The trim removed 5 bases at V and 0 bases at J, leaving 8 bases unmatched. The CDR3 is made up of 17 amino acids. In DNA form, the CDR3 reads TGTGCCAGCAGCCCCGCAGGGGGCATTGCAACTAATGAAAAACTGTTTTTT. It is translated as CASSPAGGIATNEKLFF.

J is TRBJ2-3 and V is TRBV10-3; 7 bases agree with TRBD1. Germline values: CDR1 ENHRY, CDR2 SYGVKD. The CDR3 sequence is 15 residues long. V trimming: 11 bases; J trimming: 5 bases; junction bases outside the gene matches: 16. The CDR3 protein is CAAIGTVGLGDTQYF. As DNA, the CDR3 is TGTGCCGCTATAGGGACAGTAGGTCTCGGAGATACGCAGTATTTT.

This clone was seen only once. The chain links TRBV27 to TRBJ1-4, with D uncertain. The V end was cut by 3 bases, the J end by 8 bases, with 10 bases between. CDR3 length: 13 amino acids. Germline V lookup: CDR1 MNHEY, CDR2 SMNVEV (reference sequence). The CDR3 coding sequence is TGTGCCAGCAGTTTCACGGGAAGGGAAAAACTGTTTTTT. It translates to CASSFTGREKLFF.

This rearrangement joins TRBV5-1 to TRBJ1-1; D is uncertain. The CDR3 has 12 residues. V was trimmed by 1 base and J by 5 bases, leaving 6 bases between them. The V gene's germline CDR1 is SGHRS and CDR2 YFSETQ. For the CDR3, the DNA is TGCGCCAGCAGCTTGACGCAGACTGAAGCTTTCTTT. Its protein is CASSLTQTEAFF.

The rearrangement uses TRBV27 and TRBJ2-1; TRBD2 agrees at 7 bases. The CDR3 covers 16 residues. Germline CDR1 MNHEY, CDR2 SMNVEV (reference sequence). The V gene end was trimmed by 2 bases and the J gene end by 2 bases; junction bases not matched to a gene: 6. The CDR3 loop reads CASSLASGSTYNEQFF. The CDR3 nucleotides are TGTGCCAGCAGTTTAGCTAGCGGCTCTACCTACAATGAGCAGTTCTTC.

The V call is TRBV7-9, the J call TRBJ2-2, with D possibly being TRBD1 (6 bases). The germline V gene has CDR1 SEHNR and CDR2 FQNEAQ (reference sequence). The CDR3 covers 15 residues. Trimming stripped 7 bases from V and 1 base from J, with 13 bases between. The CDR3 DNA reads as TGTGCCAGCACCTTTATGGGACAGAACACCGGGGAGCTGTTTTTT. It translates to CASTFMGQNTGELFF.

The chain combines TRBV2 with TRBJ1-1; D is perhaps TRBD1 (5 bases). V gave up 7 bases and J gave up 5 bases, with 11 bases separating them. The germline gives CDR1 SNHLY, CDR2 FYNNEI. The CDR3 length is 12 residues. The CDR3 coding sequence is TGTGCCAGCACGCAGGGAGGAACTGAAGCTTTCTTT. Amino acid sequence: CASTQGGTEAFF.